Each of the 24 T cell receptor beta chains below was sequenced from the same sample in a study of OX40 agonist ivuxolimab in advanced cancers. Sequenced by immunoSEQ multiplex PCR; TCRdb stores in-frame clones only, minus some. The sample has about 60,000 clones, about 88% seen once. The sequencing used CD4+ or CD8+ T cells sorted from blood, collected in a trial of the OX40 agonist ivuxolimab. The origin of the receptors is an adult with an advanced solid tumor such as melanoma, head and neck, liver or kidney cancer.

In DNA form, the CDR3 reads TGTGCCACCAGCTCCGGACCGCGTGGGGAGACCCAGTACTTC. Its translation is CATSSGPRGETQYF. The V call is TRBV15, the J call TRBJ2-5; unclear D gene. Germline V lookup: CDR1 LNHNV, CDR2 YYDKDF (reference sequence). V was pared by 5 bases and J by 5 bases, with 15 bases between. CDR3 length equals 14 residues.

The rearrangement joins TRBV11-1 to TRBJ1-2, with unresolved D. Germline V gene data show CDR1 as SGHAT and CDR2 as FQDESV (reference sequence). CDR3 length equals 13 residues. The V end was cut by 4 bases, the J end by 2 bases, with 8 bases between. Here the CDR3 DNA reads TGTGCCAGCAGCTCGATACAGAACTATGGCTACACCTTC. It specifies CASSSIQNYGYTF.

The chain employs TRBV11-3 and TRBJ1-2, with D perhaps matching TRBD1 (5 bases). Germline V lookup: CDR1 SGHNT, CDR2 YENEEA. V was trimmed by 5 bases and J by 2 bases, leaving 12 bases between them. The length of the CDR3 is 14 residues. CDR3 loop: CASSPRDGNYGYTF. DNA for the CDR3: TGTGCCAGCAGCCCCCGGGACGGGAACTATGGCTACACCTTC.

The V and J genes are TRBV18 and TRBJ1-4, with a tentative D call TRBD1 (5 bases). Germline V gives CDR1 KGHSH, CDR2 LQKENI. The V end lost 1 base, the J end lost 6 bases, and 6 bases lay between the germline ends. The CDR3 runs 13 residues. The CDR3 here is CASSPRGDEKLFF. The CDR3 DNA follows: TGTGCCAGCTCACCACGGGGGGATGAAAAACTGTTTTTT.

V is TRBV6-5 and J is TRBJ1-6, with D unresolved. Germline CDR1 reads MNHEY; CDR2 reads SVGAGI. V lost 4 bases and J 6 bases, leaving 13 bases between the germline ends. CDR3 size: 15 residues. For the CDR3, the DNA is TGTGCCAGCAGTTCTACCTACACCACTAATTCACCCCTCCACTTT. It yields the protein CASSSTYTTNSPLHF.

The chain employs TRBV27 and TRBJ2-1, with a possible D match to TRBD2 (5 bases). Germline values: CDR1 MNHEY, CDR2 SMNVEV (reference sequence). The CDR3 covers 16 residues. Trimming removed 6 bases at V and 6 bases at J, with 21 bases between. The CDR3 DNA sequence: TGTGCCAGCAGCTTCCCGCAGAGACGGGGTTTCAATGAGCAGTTCTTC. Translating gives CASSFPQRRGFNEQFF.

This clone was observed a single time. The chain links TRBV5-1 to TRBJ2-1; D remains unclear. CDR1 and CDR2 from the germline V gene are SGHRS and YFSETQ. Trimming cost V 2 bases and J 1 base, with 7 bases left between them. The length of the CDR3 is 14 residues. The CDR3: CASSFQQSYNEQFF. Here the CDR3 DNA reads TGCGCCAGCAGCTTTCAACAGTCCTACAATGAGCAGTTCTTC.

This clone was recorded a few times. The chain has TRBV2 and TRBJ1-2; D is ambiguous. This CDR3 is 10 amino acids long. Germline V gene lookup returns CDR1 SNHLY and CDR2 FYNNEI. The V end was cut by 6 bases, the J end by 9 bases, with 8 bases between. CDR3 amino acids: CASSILSYTF. The CDR3 nucleotides are TGTGCCAGCAGCATTCTTAGCTACACCTTC. The variable domain in full, with the rest retrieved from reference TRBV2 and TRBJ1-2, is EPEVTQTPSHQVTQMGQEVILRCVPISNHLYFYWYRQILGQKVEFLVSFYNNEISEKSEIFDDQFSVERPDGSNFTLKIRSTKLEDSAMYFCASSILSYTFGSGTRLTVV.

V gene TRBV7-2 combines with J gene TRBJ2-1, with 7 bases that match TRBD2. The junction had 13 bases not matched to a gene; V was cut back by 2 bases and J by 9 bases. CDR3 length: 16 amino acids. The V gene's germline CDR1 is SGHTA and CDR2 FQGNSA. This CDR3 is CASSLLADILSSEQFF. CDR3 DNA: TGTGCCAGCAGCTTACTAGCGGACATCCTCTCAAGTGAGCAGTTCTTC. The whole variable domain, remainder taken from reference TRBV7-2 and TRBJ2-1, is GAGVSQSPSNKVTEKGKDVELRCDPISGHTALYWYRQSLGQGLEFLIYFQGNSAPDKSGLPSDRFSAERTGGSVSTLTIQRTQQEDSAVYLCASSLLADILSSEQFFGPGTRLTVL.

V is TRBV30 and J is TRBJ1-3; TRBD1 agrees at 8 bases. The CDR3 is 16 residues long. V shed 0 bases, J shed 1 base, and the junction held 5 bases outside the gene matches. Looked up from germline, CDR1 is GTSNPN and CDR2 is SVGIG (reference sequence). The CDR3 sequence is CAWSVRTGTSGNTIYF. The CDR3 region has the DNA TGTGCCTGGAGTGTTAGGACAGGGACGTCTGGAAACACCATATATTTT.

This chain links TRBV19 with TRBJ2-2; possibly TRBD2 for D (6 bases). V gave up 8 bases and J gave up 5 bases, with 21 bases separating them. The CDR3 contains 16 residues. Per germline, CDR1 LNHDA and CDR2 SQIVND (reference sequence). The CDR3 spells CASADPRGLPTGELFF. In DNA, the CDR3 is TGTGCCAGTGCTGACCCCCGGGGACTCCCTACCGGGGAGCTGTTTTTT.

A single count supports this clone. V gene TRBV6-5 combines with J gene TRBJ1-5; no firm D call. Trimming cost V 0 bases and J 6 bases, with 9 bases left between them. This CDR3 spans 14 amino acids. Looked up from germline, CDR1 is MNHEY and CDR2 is SVGAGI. As DNA, the CDR3 is TGTGCCAGCAGTTACTCGAATGAAGGTCAGCCCCAGCATTTT. It codes for CASSYSNEGQPQHF.

Worth noting for this clone: The sample contains more than one DNA sequence encoding this CDR3. The chain recombines TRBV18 with TRBJ2-7, with TRBD1 matching 9 bases. The CDR3 has 13 residues. The germline CDR1 and CDR2 sequences are KGHSH and LQKENI. V lost 4 bases, J lost 7 bases, and 5 bases stayed unmatched. The CDR3 loop is CASSLGQGEEQYF. The CDR3 DNA reads TGTGCCAGCTCACTGGGACAGGGTGAAGAGCAGTACTTC.

A single count supports this clone. The rearrangement links TRBV5-6 to TRBJ2-3; the D is unclear. CDR1 is SGHDT and CDR2 is YYEEEE in the germline V gene. The V end was cut by 3 bases, the J end by 2 bases, with 1 base between. This CDR3 has 11 residues. The CDR3 DNA sequence: TGTGCCAGCAGCTACACAGATACGCAGTATTTT. Translated, it gives CASSYTDTQYF.

This chain uses TRBV7-2 with TRBJ2-3; D not certain. The CDR3 is 13 residues long. Germline V gene sequence: CDR1 SGHTA, CDR2 FQGNSA. With 2 bases removed from V and 3 bases from J, the gap between germline ends came to 6 bases. The chain's CDR3 is CASSLQLTDTQYF. The CDR3 coding sequence is TGTGCCAGCAGCTTACAGTTGACAGATACGCAGTATTTT.

The chain uses TRBV2 and TRBJ2-1; 7 nucleotides align to TRBD1. The J segment lost 10 bases and the V segment lost 4 bases, leaving 7 bases of the junction unmatched. The CDR3 covers 13 residues. Looked up from germline, CDR1 is SNHLY and CDR2 is FYNNEI. The CDR3 DNA sequence: TGTGCCAGCAGTGGACAGGGATTACGCGAGCAGTTCTTC. Translating gives CASSGQGLREQFF.

The V call is TRBV7-9, the J call TRBJ2-5, with D hard to call. Germline V gene data show CDR1 as SEHNR and CDR2 as FQNEAQ (reference sequence). Trimming stripped 7 bases from V and 1 base from J, with 13 bases between. CDR3 length equals 14 residues. CDR3: CASTYDGVQETQYF. CDR3 sequence (DNA): TGTGCCAGCACCTACGATGGGGTCCAAGAGACCCAGTACTTC.

V gene TRBV18 combines with J gene TRBJ1-6, with TRBD1 matching 12 bases. Trimming took 2 bases from V and 8 from J; bases not matched to a gene: 4. Germline CDR1 is KGHSH and CDR2 is LQKENI. The CDR3 totals 16 residues. CDR3 in amino acids: CASSPGGQGADSPLHF. CDR3 coding DNA: TGTGCCAGCTCACCAGGGGGACAGGGGGCAGATTCACCCCTCCACTTT.

V gene TRBV2 combines with J gene TRBJ2-5; 9 bases agree with TRBD1. The CDR3 spans 13 residues. The germline V gene encodes CDR1 SNHLY and CDR2 FYNNEI. J gave up 2 bases and V 11 bases, and 6 bases lay outside the gene matches. CDR3 protein: CAGGTGRQETQYF. CDR3 bases: TGTGCCGGTGGGACAGGGAGGCAAGAGACCCAGTACTTC.

The chain joins TRBV5-1 to TRBJ1-6, with D perhaps TRBD1 (6 bases). The ends were cut back, 1 base at V and 7 bases at J, with 15 bases in the middle. Germline CDR1 is SGHRS and CDR2 is YFSETQ. The CDR3 loop spans 16 amino acids. CDR3 region: CASSLSGQGNNSPLHF. CDR3 in DNA: TGCGCCAGCAGCTTGTCAGGTCAGGGGAACAATTCACCCCTCCACTTT.

This clone showed up just once. The V and J genes are TRBV15 and TRBJ2-7, with 7 nucleotides matching TRBD1. The CDR3 spans 14 residues. Germline V gene sequence: CDR1 LNHNV, CDR2 YYDKDF (reference sequence). V shed 6 bases, J shed 0 bases, and the junction held 5 bases outside the gene matches. CDR3 residues: CATSPRQGSYEQYF. DNA of the CDR3: TGTGCCACCAGTCCACGACAGGGCTCCTACGAGCAGTACTTC.

The chain combines TRBV19 with TRBJ2-5; D unresolved. This CDR3 has 14 residues. The germline V gene encodes CDR1 LNHDA and CDR2 SQIVND (reference sequence). V lost 7 bases, J lost 3 bases, and 15 bases lay in between. The CDR3 nucleotides are TGTGCCAGTAACCCGGACGTGAGGAAAGAGACCCAGTACTTC. It translates to CASNPDVRKETQYF.

This rearrangement joins TRBV6-6 to TRBJ2-7; 8 nucleotides align to TRBD1. The CDR3 sequence is 14 residues long. From germline, CDR1 is MNHNY and CDR2 SVGAGI (reference sequence). With V trimmed by 5 bases and J by 4 bases, 7 bases remained unmatched. The CDR3 region has the DNA TGTGCCAGCAGTCCGGGACAGGTATTTTACGAGCAGTACTTC. It translates to CASSPGQVFYEQYF.

The gene calls are TRBV4-3 and TRBJ2-1; 11 nucleotides match TRBD2. The CDR3 loop spans 16 amino acids. Germline values: CDR1 LGHNA, CDR2 YSLEER. The V and J ends lost 4 bases and 2 bases, in that order; junction bases with no gene match: 4. The CDR3 coding sequence is TGCGCCAGCAGCCTCTCACTAGCGGGGGCCTACAATGAGCAGTTCTTC. This sequence encodes CASSLSLAGAYNEQFF.